This entry lists 12 T cell receptor beta chains sequenced from one sample in a study of blood T cell repertoires in COVID-19. The protocol was immunoSEQ multiplex PCR, while the TCRdb copy is restricted to in-frame clones and leaves out a portion. The sample contains 150,000 to 200,000 clones, 85% of which appear only once. The material sequenced was peripheral blood. Every receptor here comes from a woman of 80 years or more with COVID-19, enrolled during active disease.

The genes are TRBV19 and TRBJ2-2, with D tentatively TRBD1 (5 bases). Germline V gene sequence: CDR1 LNHDA, CDR2 SQIVND (reference sequence). Deletions cut 5 bases from V and 0 bases from J, with 10 bases between. The CDR3 consists of 15 residues. The CDR3 loop reads CASSLRQSNTGELFF. The CDR3, as DNA: TGTGCCAGTAGTTTAAGACAGTCGAACACCGGGGAGCTGTTTTTT.

The genes are TRBV6-5 and TRBJ2-3; the D is unclear. Germline V gene lookup returns CDR1 MNHEY and CDR2 SVGAGI. V dropped 5 bases and J dropped 6 bases, with 9 bases sitting between them. This CDR3 has 12 amino acids. The DNA for the CDR3 is TGTGCCAGCAGTAACGAGTGGGATACGCAGTATTTT. Its protein is CASSNEWDTQYF.

The chain is built from TRBV28 and TRBJ1-3; maybe TRBD1 (6 bases). Germline loops: CDR1 MDHEN, CDR2 SYDVKM. V was trimmed by 3 bases and J by 3 bases, leaving 15 bases between them. CDR3 length: 16 amino acids. The CDR3 nucleotides are TGTGCCAGCAGTTTCGCACAGGGAAGTGGTGGAAACACCATATATTTT. Translation: CASSFAQGSGGNTIYF.

This clone was seen more than once but under ten times. The chain recombines TRBV19 with TRBJ1-6; D not certain. In germline, CDR1 is LNHDA, CDR2 SQIVND (reference sequence). CDR3 length equals 15 residues. Trimming stripped 3 bases from V and 0 bases from J, with 6 bases between. CDR3 coding DNA: TGTGCCAGTAGTATCGCGAGCTCCTATAATTCACCCCTCCACTTT. It specifies CASSIASSYNSPLHF.

The V call is TRBV5-1, the J call TRBJ2-7; a weak D match, TRBD2 (6 bases). The CDR3 spans 14 residues. Germline CDR1 is SGHRS and CDR2 is YFSETQ. The V end was cut by 0 bases, the J end by 5 bases, with 12 bases between. The CDR3 reads CASSLDGGYNEQYF. In nucleotides, the CDR3 is TGCGCCAGCAGCTTGGACGGAGGGTACAACGAGCAGTACTTC.

This chain links TRBV12-3 or TRBV12-4 with TRBJ1-2, with D uncertain. This CDR3 has 13 amino acids. Trimming cost V 2 bases and J 2 bases, with 6 bases left between them. The CDR3 nucleotides are TGTGCCAGCAGTTTAAACAGAAACTATGGCTACACCTTC. Encoded protein: CASSLNRNYGYTF.

The rearrangement links TRBV18 to TRBJ2-1; D unclear. The CDR3 has 14 residues. Germline V gene data show CDR1 as KGHSH and CDR2 as LQKENI. V dropped 0 bases and J dropped 0 bases, with 3 bases sitting between them. As DNA, the CDR3 is TGTGCCAGCTCACCACCCAACTCCTACAATGAGCAGTTCTTC. It specifies CASSPPNSYNEQFF. Variable domain in full (rest from reference TRBV18 and TRBJ2-1): NAGVMQNPRHLVRRRGQEARLRCSPMKGHSHVYWYRQLPEEGLKFMVYLQKENIIDESGMPKERFSAEFPKEGPSILRIQQVVRGDSAAYFCASSPPNSYNEQFFGPGTRLTVL.

The J gene is TRBJ1-2, the V gene TRBV18; 8 bases line up with TRBD1. V lost 3 bases and J lost 10; bases outside the gene matches: 25. There are 19 residues in the CDR3. Germline V CDR1 and CDR2: KGHSH, LQKENI. The CDR3 nucleotides are TGTGCCAGCTCACCCCAGCCAACACTAATATTAGGACAGGGATCTTCCTACACCTTC. Translation: CASSPQPTLILGQGSSYTF.

As for this clone: One end of the junction does not line up with germline, which may come from a read error. The rearrangement joins TRBV6-2 or TRBV6-3 to TRBJ1-1, with D possibly being TRBD1 (6 bases). The CDR3 loop spans 15 amino acids. The germline V gene has CDR1 MNHEY and CDR2 SVGEGT. The CDR3 nucleotides are TGTGCCAGCAGATACTCAGGGGTTGGGAACACTGAAGCTTTCTTT. This gives the protein CASRYSGVGNTEAFF.

This chain connects TRBV5-4 to TRBJ2-1; D may be TRBD1 (6 bases). The CDR3 spans 12 residues. Trimming took 3 bases from V and 6 from J, leaving 7 bases between them. From germline, CDR1 is SGHNT and CDR2 YYREEE (reference sequence). This chain's CDR3 is CASSWDINEQFF. CDR3 DNA sequence: TGTGCCAGCAGCTGGGACATCAATGAGCAGTTCTTC. Combining the CDR3 with reference TRBV5-4 and TRBJ2-1 gives the whole variable domain ETGVTQSPTHLIKTRGQQVTLRCSSQSGHNTVSWYQQALGQGPQFIFQYYREEENGRGNFPPRFSGLQFPNYSSELNVNALELDDSALYLCASSWDINEQFFGPGTRLTVL.

The J gene is TRBJ2-7, the V gene TRBV18; 7 bases match TRBD2. Trimming cost V 8 bases and J 0 bases; bases outside gene matches: 7. The CDR3 loop spans 14 amino acids. Germline V gives CDR1 KGHSH, CDR2 LQKENI. The CDR3 DNA reads as TGTGCCAGCCACTCGGGAGGACGCTCCTACGAGCAGTACTTC. The encoded protein is CASHSGGRSYEQYF.

CDR3 loop: CASRPPGGRYGYTF. In DNA form, the CDR3 reads TGTGCCAGCAGGCCTCCAGGGGGCCGATATGGCTACACCTTC. The chain is built from TRBV5-4 and TRBJ1-2; 8 bases are a match to TRBD1. Germline loops: CDR1 SGHNT, CDR2 YYREEE (reference sequence). CDR3 size: 14 residues. V shed 5 bases, J shed 5 bases, and the junction held 8 bases outside the gene matches.